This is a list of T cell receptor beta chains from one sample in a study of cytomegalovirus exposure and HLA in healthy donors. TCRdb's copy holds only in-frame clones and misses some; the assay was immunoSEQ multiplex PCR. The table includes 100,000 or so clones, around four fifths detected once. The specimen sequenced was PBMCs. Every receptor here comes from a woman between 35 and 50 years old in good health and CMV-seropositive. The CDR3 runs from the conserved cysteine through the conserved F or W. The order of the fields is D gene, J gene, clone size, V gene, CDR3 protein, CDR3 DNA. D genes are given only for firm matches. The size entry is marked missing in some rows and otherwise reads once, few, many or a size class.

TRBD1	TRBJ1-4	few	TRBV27	CASSFSGLQGARVVEKLFF	TGTGCCAGCAGTTTTTCGGGCCTCCAGGGGGCGCGGGTGGTTGAAAAACTGTTTTTT
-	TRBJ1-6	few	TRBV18	CASSLRAENSPLHF	TGTGCCAGCTCACTGAGGGCGGAAAATTCACCCCTCCACTTT
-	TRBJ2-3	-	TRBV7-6	CASSFTVDTQYF	TGTGCCAGCAGCTTTACTGTCGATACGCAGTATTTT
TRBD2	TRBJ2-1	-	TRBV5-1	CASSREREAWFF	TGCGCCAGCAGCCGGGAGCGGGAGGCCTGGTTCTTC
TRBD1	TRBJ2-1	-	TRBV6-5	CASSNTGGRDEQFF	TGTGCCAGCAGCAATACAGGGGGCAGGGATGAGCAGTTCTTC
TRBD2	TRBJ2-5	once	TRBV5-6	CASSLRLGAGGIVETQYF	TGTGCCAGCAGCTTGAGACTGGGAGCGGGGGGCATCGTAGAGACCCAGTACTTC
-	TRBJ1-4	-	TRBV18	CASSPQGVRIWTDSTNEKLFF	TGTGCCAGCTCACCGCAAGGGGTCCGGATCTGGACAGACTCAACTAATGAAAAACTGTTTTTT
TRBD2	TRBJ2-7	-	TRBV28	CASFSGGYYEQYF	TGTGCCAGCTTTAGCGGGGGGTATTACGAGCAGTACTTC
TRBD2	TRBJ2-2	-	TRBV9	CASTHREGTGELFF	TGTGCCAGCACCCACCGGGAGGGAACCGGGGAGCTGTTTTTT
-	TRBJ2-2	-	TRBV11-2	CASTYSGTLNTGELFF	TGTGCCAGCACCTATTCCGGGACTCTAAACACCGGGGAGCTGTTTTTT
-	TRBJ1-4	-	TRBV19	CASSIWRNEKLFF	TGTGCCAGTAGTATTTGGAGGAATGAAAAACTGTTTTTT
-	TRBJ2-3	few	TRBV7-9	CASSYGGGGSTDTQYF	TGTGCCAGCAGCTACGGGGGTGGGGGGAGCACAGATACGCAGTATTTT
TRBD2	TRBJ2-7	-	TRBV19	CASSMGLAGWGPYEQYF	TGTGCCAGTAGTATGGGACTAGCGGGATGGGGACCCTACGAGCAGTACTTC
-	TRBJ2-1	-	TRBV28	CASSLIRGSHNEQFF	TGTGCCAGCAGTTTAATAAGGGGCTCCCACAATGAGCAGTTCTTC
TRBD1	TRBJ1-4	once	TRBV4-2	CASSQPRQGFSNEKLFF	TGTGCCAGCAGCCAACCTCGACAGGGTTTTTCTAATGAAAAACTGTTTTTT
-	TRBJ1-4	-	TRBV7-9	CASSSRVGEKLFF	TGTGCCAGCAGCTCCAGGGTTGGTGAAAAACTGTTTTTT
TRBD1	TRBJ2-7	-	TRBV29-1	CSVLGTENYEQYF	TGCAGCGTGCTAGGGACAGAAAACTACGAGCAGTACTTC
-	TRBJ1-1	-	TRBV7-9	CASSPDGGEEAFF	TGTGCCAGCAGCCCAGATGGGGGGGAGGAAGCTTTCTTT
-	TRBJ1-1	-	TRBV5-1	CASSSQGDTEAFF	TGCGCCAGCAGCTCACAGGGAGACACTGAAGCTTTCTTT
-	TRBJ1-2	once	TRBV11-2	CASSLARWGGLYGYTF	TGTGCCAGCAGCTTAGCACGATGGGGGGGGCTCTATGGCTACACCTTC
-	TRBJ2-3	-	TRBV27	CASSESYPTGFTDTQYF	TGTGCCAGCAGTGAATCATACCCCACAGGGTTCACAGATACGCAGTATTTT
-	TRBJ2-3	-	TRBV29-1	CSVDSQESTDTQYF	TGCAGCGTTGACTCACAGGAGAGCACAGATACGCAGTATTTT
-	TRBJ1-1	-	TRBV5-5	CASSRGFVNTEAFF	TGTGCCAGCAGCAGAGGGTTTGTGAACACTGAAGCTTTCTTT